Shown below are 13 T cell receptor beta chains from a single sample sequenced in a study of shared clonotypes between healthy human individuals. Sequencing used immunoSEQ multiplex PCR; TCRdb keeps in-frame clones, though not all of them. In the table there are about 2.3 million clones, 85% to 95% of which are singletons. Specimen: naive CD4+ T cells from PBMCs. Specified subset: CD45RA+ positively selected. These receptors were taken from a man between 18 and 29 years old in good health. Some clones in this sample may be carry-over from other donors' samples.

The DNA for the CDR3 is TGTGCCAGCAGCCCGGACAGGGAAAGTGGCTACACCTTC. It codes for CASSPDRESGYTF. The V and J genes are TRBV7-3 and TRBJ1-2, with 8 bases matching TRBD1. Germline trimming cut 5 bases from V and 7 bases from J; bases unmatched to any gene: 6. There are 13 residues in the CDR3. The germline gives CDR1 SGHTA, CDR2 FQGTGA.

The chain links TRBV7-9 to TRBJ2-5, with D possibly called TRBD1 or TRBD2 (5 bases each). Deletions cut 0 bases from V and 5 bases from J, with 13 bases between. The CDR3 is 15 residues long. The V gene's germline CDR1 is SEHNR and CDR2 FQNEAQ (reference sequence). The CDR3 spells CASSLASGTGETQYF. In DNA, the CDR3 is TGTGCCAGCAGCTTAGCGTCAGGGACGGGGGAGACCCAGTACTTC. Supplemented by reference TRBV7-9 and TRBJ2-5, the full variable domain reads DTGVSQNPRHKITKRGQNVTFRCDPISEHNRLYWYRQTLGQGPEFLTYFQNEAQLEKSRLLSDRFSAERPKGSFSTLEIQRTEQGDSAMYLCASSLASGTGETQYFGPGTRLLVL.

V and J are TRBV6-1 and TRBJ1-5; D is perhaps TRBD1 (5 bases). CDR3 length: 14 residues. CDR1 is MNHNS and CDR2 is SASEGT in the germline V gene. Trimming shortened V by 2 bases and J by 4 bases, and 9 bases separated the two germline ends. The CDR3 DNA reads TGTGCCAGCAGTGAATCACAGGTTAATCAGCCCCAGCATTTT. This codes for CASSESQVNQPQHF.

The chain links TRBV6-6 to TRBJ2-7, with a weak D call TRBD1 (5 bases). The CDR3 has 12 amino acids. Germline CDR1 is MNHNY and CDR2 is SVGAGI (reference sequence). V was shortened by 6 bases and J by 5 bases, with 11 bases between the two germline ends. The CDR3 DNA is TGTGCCAGCAGGCAACAGGTTAACGAGCAGTACTTC. Translated: CASRQQVNEQYF.

A word on this clone: The DNA is omitted, as the CDR3 cannot be located on it reliably, and the CDR3 follows TCRdb's listing. This sequence joins TRBV28 and TRBJ1-2; the table gives TRBD1 as D, unverified against the DNA. The CDR3 is made up of 17 amino acids, end residues included. The germline V gene encodes CDR1 MDHEN and CDR2 SYDVKM. This CDR3 reads CASSSSTGGWDRYGYTF.

V usage is TRBV7-9 and J usage is TRBJ1-3; tentative D call: TRBD1 (5 bases). V lost 5 bases and J lost 5, with 13 bases in between. The CDR3 is 14 amino acids. Germline CDR1 reads SEHNR; CDR2 reads FQNEAQ (reference sequence). CDR3 nucleotide sequence: TGTGCCAGCAGCGCTCGGACATTCCGAAACACCATATATTTT. It translates to CASSARTFRNTIYF.

The chain has TRBV9 and TRBJ1-2; 7 positions match TRBD1. With V trimmed by 4 bases and J by 1 base, 7 bases remained unmatched. The germline CDR1 and CDR2 sequences are SGDLS and YYNGEE. The CDR3 is 15 residues long. The CDR3 DNA reads TGTGCCAGCAGCCCGCAGACAGGGAGTAACTATGGCTACACCTTC. Translated: CASSPQTGSNYGYTF.

V usage is TRBV6-4 and J usage is TRBJ2-1, with 8 bases aligning to TRBD2. The germline V gene encodes CDR1 MRHNA and CDR2 SNTAGT. V trimming: 5 bases; J trimming: 8 bases; junction bases outside the gene matches: 8. The CDR3 has 14 amino acids. CDR3 nucleotides: TGTGCCAGCAGTCCCCAGACTAGCGTATATGAGCAGTTCTTC. As protein: CASSPQTSVYEQFF.

The J gene is TRBJ1-3, the V gene TRBV5-1; 7 bases align to TRBD1. Germline values: CDR1 SGHRS, CDR2 YFSETQ. There are 16 residues in the CDR3. V was clipped by 5 bases and J by 3 bases; unmatched bases: 11. CDR3 coding DNA: TGCGCCAGCAGTGCCGGGACAGAGACATTTGGAAACACCATATATTTT. It specifies CASSAGTETFGNTIYF.

This chain links TRBV27 with TRBJ2-1, with 12 bases aligning to TRBD2. CDR3 length: 17 residues. Germline lookup yields CDR1 MNHEY and CDR2 SMNVEV (reference sequence). Losses at the gene ends were 1 base for V and 3 bases for J; bases not matched to a gene: 4. The CDR3 protein is CASSLFLTSGSYNEQFF. CDR3 nucleotide sequence: TGTGCCAGCAGTTTATTCTTGACTAGCGGGAGCTACAATGAGCAGTTCTTC.

This rearrangement joins TRBV5-1 to TRBJ2-7; 15 bases are shared with TRBD2. This CDR3 has 19 amino acids. After removal of 0 bases from V and 5 bases from J, the junction contained 12 bases not matched to a gene. Germline V gene sequence: CDR1 SGHRS, CDR2 YFSETQ. CDR3 DNA: TGCGCCAGCAGCTTGGGCCAAGGGACTAGCGGGAGGAGTTGGAACGAGCAGTACTTC. It specifies CASSLGQGTSGRSWNEQYF.

Here the CDR3 reads CATSRDAAVTNEKLFF. The CDR3 nucleotides read TGTGCCACCAGCAGAGATGCGGCGGTGACTAATGAAAAACTGTTTTTT. This chain links TRBV15 with TRBJ1-4; D ambiguous. Trimming pared 0 bases from V and 2 bases from J, leaving 10 bases between. The CDR3 has 16 amino acids. Germline V lookup: CDR1 LNHNV, CDR2 YYDKDF (reference sequence).

In its sample, this clone was seen once. The rearrangement links TRBV5-3 to TRBJ2-7; D is undetermined. TRBV5-3 has ORF status, its function being uncertain. Trimming took 4 bases from V and 0 from J, leaving 11 bases between them. The CDR3 sequence is 14 residues long. The CDR3 region has the DNA TGTGCCAGAAGCGCTCTTGGCGGCTCCTACGAGCAGTACTTC. Residues: CARSALGGSYEQYF.